Presented here are 32 T cell receptor beta chains from one specimen sequenced in a study of spatial heterogeneity in lung cancer (dated by TCRdb to between 2018 and 2021). The protocol used for the library was 5' RACE. Instrument on record: NextSeq 500. TCRdb passed the public sequencing reads through fastp at Q25 and MiXCR, retaining productive beta sequences. Each entry is one CDR3 protein sequence, shown with its most common DNA and genes. Across this sample there are about 27,000 distinct CDR3 sequences, with 6.5% to 8% seen only once. In total, the top ten clones hold roughly an eighth of the sample. The time point label corresponds to: sample taken at primary tumor resection. The material sequenced was PBMCs, taken at surgery. These receptors all stem from a male donor with early-stage non-small cell lung cancer.

This clonotype was seen at least ten times. The genes are TRBV6-6 and TRBJ2-4; 7 bases match TRBD1. Germline values: CDR1 MNHNY, CDR2 SVGAGI (reference sequence). This CDR3 has 14 residues. V gave up 9 bases and J gave up 0 bases; unmatched junction bases: 5. CDR3 DNA: TGTGCCAGTGTCGGACAGGTAGCCAAAAACATTCAGTACTTC. It is translated as CASVGQVAKNIQYF.

This clonotype came up many times. The rearrangement uses TRBV12-3 or TRBV12-4 and TRBJ1-5, with 7 bases that match TRBD1. The trim removed 4 bases at V and 4 bases at J, leaving 4 bases unmatched. This CDR3 has 14 amino acids. CDR3 residues: CASSSTTGNQPQHF. The CDR3 DNA reads as TGTGCCAGCAGTTCGACGACAGGGAATCAGCCCCAGCATTTT.

This clonotype was seen many times. The chain couples TRBV3-1 to TRBJ1-1; D uncertain. Looked up from germline, CDR1 is LGHDT and CDR2 is YNNKEL (reference sequence). V was shortened by 4 bases and J by 3 bases, with 9 bases between the two germline ends. The CDR3 is 13 amino acids. In DNA form, the CDR3 reads TGTGCCAGCAGCCCAGCCAGGCACACTGAAGCTTTCTTT. Translating gives CASSPARHTEAFF.

This clonotype was recorded many times. The chain recombines TRBV3-1 with TRBJ1-1; tentative D call: TRBD1 (6 bases). Trimming pared 5 bases from V and 0 bases from J, leaving 13 bases between. The CDR3 runs 15 residues. In germline, CDR1 is LGHDT, CDR2 YNNKEL (reference sequence). The CDR3: CASSSWTDLNTEAFF. The CDR3 nucleotides are TGTGCCAGCAGCTCCTGGACAGACTTGAACACTGAAGCTTTCTTT.

This clonotype was seen ten or more times. The genes are TRBV7-9 and TRBJ2-1; D assignment may be TRBD1 or TRBD2 (5 bases each). CDR3 length equals 15 residues. CDR1 is SEHNR, CDR2 FQNEAQ, per germline (reference sequence). V was cut by 4 bases and J by 5 bases, with 15 bases left in between. The CDR3 DNA reads as TGTGCCAGCAGCTCCTGGCCGGGGACCGACAATGAGCAGTTCTTC. As protein: CASSSWPGTDNEQFF.

This clonotype was recorded at least ten times. J is TRBJ2-7 and V is TRBV2, with D possibly matching TRBD2 (6 bases). CDR3 length: 14 amino acids. CDR1 SNHLY and CDR2 FYNNEI come from the germline V gene. The germline V and J ends were trimmed by 10 bases and 5 bases, with 21 bases remaining between them. CDR3 nucleotide sequence: TGTGCCACCCAGATCGACGGGAGTTGGGACGAGCAGTACTTC. Translated, it gives CATQIDGSWDEQYF.

There are a few counts of this clonotype. The chain joins TRBV25-1 to TRBJ1-6, with D perhaps matching TRBD1 (5 bases). The germline V gene encodes CDR1 MGHDK and CDR2 SYGVNS. Trimming removed 6 bases from V and 10 bases from J, with 16 bases in between. The CDR3 length is 14 residues. Written as DNA, the CDR3 is TGTGCCAGCAGGGGTACGGGGGATCTCTCACCCCTCCACTTT. It encodes CASRGTGDLSPLHF.

This clonotype was detected ten times or more. The gene calls are TRBV18 and TRBJ1-2, with D uncertain. V dropped 3 bases and J dropped 0 bases, with 20 bases sitting between them. This CDR3 has 18 amino acids. Germline CDR1 and CDR2: KGHSH and LQKENI. CDR3 nucleotides: TGTGCCAGCTCACCCGTCAGGACTATCGACCGAGCTAACTATGGCTACACCTTC. This encodes CASSPVRTIDRANYGYTF.

The J gene is TRBJ1-2, the V gene TRBV20-1, with TRBD1 as a possible D gene (5 bases). Trimming shortened V by 6 bases and J by 7 bases, and 12 bases separated the two germline ends. This CDR3 has 11 residues. Looked up from germline, CDR1 is DFQATT and CDR2 is SNEGSKA (reference sequence). The CDR3 sequence is CSAGHGAGYTF. The CDR3 nucleotides read TGCAGTGCGGGCCACGGGGCTGGCTACACCTTC.

At least ten counts were recorded for this clonotype. The rearrangement uses TRBV30 and TRBJ1-1; D ambiguous. Germline V CDR1 and CDR2: GTSNPN, SVGIG (reference sequence). Trimming took 6 bases from V and 7 from J, leaving 15 bases between them. This CDR3 comprises 12 residues. Here the CDR3 DNA reads TGTGCCTGTTCAGCCCATGCCGGTGAAGCTTTCTTT. Residues: CACSAHAGEAFF.

This clonotype was picked up a small number of times. The rearrangement joins TRBV4-3 to TRBJ2-3; 10 positions agree with TRBD2. The trim removed 0 bases at V and 6 bases at J, leaving 9 bases unmatched. Germline V gives CDR1 LGHNA, CDR2 YSLEER. CDR3 length: 17 amino acids. CDR3 sequence: CASSQDPLAGDEDTQYF. CDR3 DNA sequence: TGCGCCAGCAGCCAAGATCCCCTAGCGGGAGATGAGGATACGCAGTATTTT.

This clonotype was seen repeatedly, ten times or more. The chain recombines TRBV7-8 with TRBJ2-2; D call uncertain. The CDR3 runs 13 residues. The germline CDR1 and CDR2 sequences are SGHVS and FQNEAQ. V lost 1 base to trimming and J lost 6 bases, with 6 bases between them. The CDR3 DNA reads as TGTGCCAGCAGCTTAGGGGCTGCCGGGGAGCTGTTTTTT. Translated, it gives CASSLGAAGELFF.

This clonotype was seen many times. The chain uses TRBV5-1 and TRBJ2-2; a weak D match, TRBD1 (5 bases). Germline assignment: CDR1 SGHRS and CDR2 YFSETQ. V lost 7 bases, J lost 3 bases, and 10 bases lay in between. This CDR3 has 13 amino acids. The CDR3 is CASYQGYTGELFF. The CDR3 DNA is TGCGCCAGCTACCAGGGATACACCGGGGAGCTGTTTTTT.

This clonotype has a count of ten or more. This chain connects TRBV5-1 to TRBJ2-2; no clear D gene. Germline CDR1 reads SGHRS; CDR2 reads YFSETQ. V lost 4 bases and J 1 base, leaving 11 bases between the germline ends. The CDR3 is made up of 15 amino acids. The CDR3 spells CASSLDGWNTGELFF. CDR3 DNA: TGCGCCAGCAGCCTGGACGGATGGAACACCGGGGAGCTGTTTTTT. Supplemented by reference TRBV5-1 and TRBJ2-2, the full variable domain reads KAGVTQTPRYLIKTRGQQVTLSCSPISGHRSVSWYQQTPGQGLQFLFEYFSETQRNKGNFPGRFSGRQFSNSRSEMNVSTLELGDSALYLCASSLDGWNTGELFFGEGSRLTVL.

This clonotype was recorded a few times. The rearrangement joins TRBV7-8 to TRBJ2-5; unclear D gene. Germline CDR1 reads SGHVS; CDR2 reads FQNEAQ. V lost 5 bases and J 5 bases, leaving 12 bases between the germline ends. The CDR3 spans 13 residues. The DNA of the CDR3 is TGTGCCAGCAGCCCGCCGGCAGCGGAGACCCAGTACTTC. This codes for CASSPPAAETQYF.

The V gene is TRBV27, the J gene TRBJ2-1, with TRBD1 matching over 9 bases. This CDR3 has 14 amino acids. With 8 bases clipped from V and 3 bases from J, the junction kept 5 bases outside the gene matches. CDR1 is MNHEY, CDR2 SMNVEV, per germline (reference sequence). The CDR3 region has the DNA TGTGCCAGCCCCGGGACAGGGAGCTACAATGAGCAGTTCTTC. Translation: CASPGTGSYNEQFF.

This clonotype appeared many times. The CDR3 reads CASSFFSGETQYF. The CDR3 DNA is TGTGCCAGCAGCTTCTTTTCCGGTGAGACCCAGTACTTC. This sequence joins TRBV5-6 and TRBJ2-5; D gene unclear. The CDR3 spans 13 residues. Trimming removed 2 bases at V and 5 bases at J, with 10 bases between. Germline assignment: CDR1 SGHDT and CDR2 YYEEEE.

J is TRBJ2-4 and V is TRBV11-2, with 13 bases identical to TRBD2. CDR1 and CDR2 (germline): SGHAT, FQNNGV. The CDR3 sequence is 17 residues long. V dropped 5 bases and J dropped 6; count of bases not matched to a gene: 10. The CDR3 here is CASSPGLAGRGSNIQYF. The DNA of the CDR3 is TGTGCCAGCAGCCCGGGACTAGCGGGAAGAGGGTCAAACATTCAGTACTTC.

This clonotype has ten or more counts. J is TRBJ1-2 and V is TRBV3-1; D is uncertain. Germline CDR1 and CDR2: LGHDT and YNNKEL (reference sequence). The V end was cut by 1 base, the J end by 6 bases, with 9 bases between. This CDR3 is 13 amino acids long. The CDR3 coding sequence is TGTGCCAGCAGCCAAGGGAAGGGCAATGGCTACACCTTC. It yields the protein CASSQGKGNGYTF. Together with reference TRBV3-1 and TRBJ1-2, the CDR3 gives the full variable domain: DTAVSQTPKYLVTQMGNDKSIKCEQNLGHDTMYWYKQDSKKFLKIMFSYNNKELIINETVPNRFSPKSPDKAHLNLHINSLELGDSAVYFCASSQGKGNGYTFGSGTRLTVV.

This clonotype was observed a few times. The V gene is TRBV30, the J gene TRBJ1-5; D perhaps matches TRBD1 (5 bases). CDR3 size: 13 residues. Germline CDR1 GTSNPN, CDR2 SVGIG (reference sequence). V shed 5 bases and J shed 3 bases, with 11 bases lying between them. CDR3 sequence reads: CAWAGTYNQPQHF. The CDR3 DNA follows: TGTGCCTGGGCCGGGACCTACAATCAGCCCCAGCATTTT. Based on the CDR3 plus reference TRBV30 and TRBJ1-5, the full variable domain is SQTIHQWPATLVQPVGSPLSLECTVEGTSNPNLYWYRQAAGRGLQLLFYSVGIGQISSEVPQNLSASRPQDRQFILSSKKLLLSDSGFYLCAWAGTYNQPQHFGDGTRLSIL.

This clonotype was observed at least ten times. The chain links TRBV20-1 to TRBJ2-1; D is possibly TRBD2 (6 bases). The CDR3 runs to 14 residues. V dropped 6 bases and J dropped 8 bases, with 20 bases sitting between them. From germline, CDR1 is DFQATT and CDR2 SNEGSKA (reference sequence). This chain's CDR3 is CSAPQRGGWDEQFF. CDR3 coding DNA: TGCAGTGCCCCTCAACGGGGAGGTTGGGATGAGCAGTTCTTC.

This clonotype was detected many times. The chain uses TRBV7-2 and TRBJ1-4, with 10 bases lining up with TRBD1. CDR3 length: 15 residues. Per germline, CDR1 SGHTA and CDR2 FQGNSA. Losses at the gene ends were 3 bases for V and 8 bases for J; bases not matched to a gene: 6. This CDR3 is CASSFPGQGREKLFF. The CDR3 region has the DNA TGTGCCAGCAGCTTTCCGGGACAGGGGAGAGAAAAACTGTTTTTT.

Only a few counts were recorded for this clonotype. The chain carries TRBV27 and TRBJ1-6; D may be TRBD1 (5 bases). The CDR3 has 16 residues. Trimming removed 8 bases from V and 9 bases from J, with 23 bases in between. Germline-derived CDR1 and CDR2 are MNHEY and SMNVEV (reference sequence). This chain's CDR3 is CASRGPRGSSGSPLHF. The CDR3 DNA reads as TGTGCCAGCCGGGGACCTCGGGGCTCTAGTGGTTCACCCCTCCACTTT.

The CDR3 here is CASSDSGTVSYEQYF. CDR3 bases: TGTGCCAGCAGCGATTCCGGGACAGTCTCTTACGAGCAGTACTTC. The chain carries TRBV7-2 and TRBJ2-7; 7 nucleotides agree with TRBD1. The CDR3 covers 15 residues. After removal of 5 bases from V and 4 bases from J, the junction contained 11 bases not matched to a gene. CDR1 is SGHTA, CDR2 FQGNSA, per germline.

This clonotype appeared a few times. The chain combines TRBV18 with TRBJ2-7; 13 positions agree with TRBD2. The CDR3 contains 17 residues. V lost 1 base to trimming and J lost 2 bases; unmatched junction nucleotides: 5. CDR1 KGHSH and CDR2 LQKENI come from the germline V gene. Written as DNA, the CDR3 is TGTGCCAGCTCACCACTACAGGGACTAGCGGGGACCTACGAGCAGTACTTC. Translating it yields CASSPLQGLAGTYEQYF.

This clonotype was observed at least ten times. V gene TRBV12-3 or TRBV12-4 combines with J gene TRBJ2-1; D is uncertain. Trimming pared 3 bases from V and 7 bases from J, leaving 7 bases between. The CDR3 consists of 12 residues. As DNA, the CDR3 is TGTGCCAGCAGTTTCTCAACGAATGAGCAGTTCTTC. This codes for CASSFSTNEQFF.

There are many counts of this clonotype. This chain joins TRBV20-1 and TRBJ2-3; D remains unclear. V was shortened by 3 bases and J by 0 bases, with 10 bases between the two germline ends. The length of the CDR3 is 14 residues. Germline-derived CDR1 and CDR2 are DFQATT and SNEGSKA (reference sequence). CDR3 sequence: CSASGTLSTDTQYF. CDR3 nucleotide sequence: TGCAGTGCTAGCGGTACTCTTAGCACAGATACGCAGTATTTT.

In its sample, this clonotype was seen many times. The V and J genes are TRBV12-3 or TRBV12-4 and TRBJ2-5; 7 bases agree with TRBD2. The CDR3 spans 14 residues. J gave up 5 bases and V 6 bases, and 9 bases lay outside the gene matches. The CDR3 DNA sequence: TGTGCCAGCAGAGGATTGGTGGGGGGGGAGACCCAGTACTTC. The encoded protein is CASRGLVGGETQYF.

The sample holds many counts of this clonotype. The V call is TRBV24-1, the J call TRBJ2-3; D is ambiguous. The CDR3 consists of 11 residues. Trimming took 9 bases from V and 5 from J, leaving 8 bases between them. Germline V CDR1 and CDR2: KGHDR, SFDVKD. As DNA, the CDR3 is TGTGCCACCTCCCGAAGAGATACGCAGTATTTT. Its translation: CATSRRDTQYF.

This clonotype has a handful of counts. The chain combines TRBV6-6 with TRBJ1-6, with D maybe TRBD1 (6 bases). The CDR3 is 14 residues long. Between the trimmed V and J ends, which lost 4 bases and 6 bases, there was a span of 10 bases. Per the germline V gene, CDR1 is MNHNY and CDR2 is SVGAGI (reference sequence). CDR3 DNA sequence: TGTGCCAGCAGTTTCCCGGGGGCTAATTCACCCCTCCACTTT. Its protein product is CASSFPGANSPLHF.

This clonotype has ten or more counts. The chain joins TRBV24-1 to TRBJ2-3, with unresolved D. CDR3 length: 11 residues. Germline lookup yields CDR1 KGHDR and CDR2 SFDVKD. Between the trimmed V and J ends, which lost 6 bases and 2 bases, there was a span of 2 bases. CDR3 in amino acids: CATSTTDTQYF. The CDR3 DNA follows: TGTGCCACCAGTACCACAGATACGCAGTATTTT.

The gene calls are TRBV25-1 and TRBJ2-1; 12 bases are shared with TRBD2. This CDR3 is 16 amino acids long. Per the germline V gene, CDR1 is MGHDK and CDR2 is SYGVNS. With V trimmed by 7 bases and J by 8 bases, 12 bases remained unmatched. The CDR3 sequence: CASTRLAGAGPHEQFF. The CDR3 nucleotides are TGTGCCAGCACCAGACTAGCGGGAGCCGGACCCCATGAGCAGTTCTTC.